Each of the 3 T cell receptor beta chains below was sequenced from the same sample in a study of T cells in Graves' hyperthyroidism and ophthalmopathy. Authors of the study amplified TCR beta CDR3 regions from RNA transcripts. A first-round RT-PCR of the TCR CDR3 used the HTBI primer set. TCRdb reanalysed the multiplex PCR reads using MiXCR and keeps one entry per CDR3 protein. The sample includes 730,000 or so distinct CDR3 sequences, about 19% seen only once; the top ten take approximately 16%. The sequenced sample consisted of blood. The source is a woman between 50 and 59 years old with Graves' hyperthyroidism that later progressed to Graves' ophthalmopathy.

CDR3 in amino acids: CASSEFRGPYNEQFF. For the CDR3, the DNA is TGTGCCAGCAGCGAGTTCCGGGGGCCCTACAATGAGCAGTTCTTC. The J gene is TRBJ2-1, the V gene TRBV14, with D perhaps given as TRBD1 or TRBD2 (6 bases each). Germline-derived CDR1 and CDR2 are SGHDN and FVKESK. V lost 5 bases and J lost 2, with 13 bases in between. This CDR3 comprises 15 residues.

V usage is TRBV10-3 and J usage is TRBJ2-7; D gene ambiguous. Trimming stripped 8 bases from V and 5 bases from J, with 10 bases between. There are 11 residues in the CDR3. Germline lookup yields CDR1 ENHRY and CDR2 SYGVKD. The CDR3 spells CAIGRRDEQYF. CDR3 bases: TGTGCCATCGGCCGCCGTGACGAGCAGTACTTC.

This clonotype was seen a few times. The chain links TRBV19 to TRBJ1-6, with D unresolved. The V gene lost 4 bases and the J gene lost 5 bases, with 12 bases spanning the gap. The CDR3 loop spans 15 amino acids. The germline gives CDR1 LNHDA, CDR2 SQIVND (reference sequence). The CDR3 sequence is CASSTSVGDNSPLHF. Here the CDR3 DNA reads TGTGCCAGTAGTACTAGTGTGGGCGATAATTCACCCCTCCACTTT.